One sample yielded the 8 T cell receptor beta chains listed below, sequenced in a study of T cells in Graves' hyperthyroidism and ophthalmopathy. It was RNA transcripts that yielded the amplified TCR beta CDR3 regions. HTBI primers were employed in a first-round RT-PCR of the TCR CDR3. TCRdb reprocessed the multiplex PCR reads via MiXCR and lists one record per CDR3 protein. The table lists a few hundred thousand distinct CDR3 sequences, roughly 14% of them singletons. The sequencing sample was made of blood. These receptors all come from a woman aged 18-35 years with Graves' hyperthyroidism.

This clonotype was detected ten times or more. The CDR3 here is CASSSRDWSYEQYF. CDR3 DNA sequence: TGTGCCAGCAGCTCCCGGGACTGGTCCTACGAGCAGTACTTC. J is TRBJ2-7 and V is TRBV7-2; D perhaps matches TRBD2 (6 bases). CDR1 and CDR2 (germline): SGHTA, FQGNSA. This CDR3 spans 14 amino acids. With 4 bases removed from V and 1 base from J, the gap between germline ends came to 11 bases.

This clonotype was seen at least ten times. The chain recombines TRBV7-8 with TRBJ2-7; D is undetermined. V lost 5 bases and J lost 4, with 12 bases in between. The CDR3 spans 13 residues. CDR1 is SGHVS and CDR2 is FQNEAQ in the germline V gene. The CDR3 loop is CASSQNPLYEQYF. CDR3 nucleotides: TGTGCCAGCAGCCAAAACCCCCTTTACGAGCAGTACTTC.

In this sample, this clonotype turned up many times. The CDR3 DNA follows: TGTGCCAGCCTGACTCGGATCGGCGGGGTCGCAGATACGCAGTATTTT. This encodes CASLTRIGGVADTQYF. The rearrangement joins TRBV2 to TRBJ2-3; D may be TRBD2 (6 bases). Germline CDR1 SNHLY, CDR2 FYNNEI. The CDR3 runs to 16 residues. Trimming took 8 bases from V and 4 from J, leaving 22 bases between them.

This clonotype has at least ten counts. The V gene is TRBV18, the J gene TRBJ1-1; possible D gene TRBD1, 6 bases. The CDR3 has 15 amino acids. V lost 2 bases, J lost 1 base, and 11 bases lay in between. Germline-derived CDR1 and CDR2 are KGHSH and LQKENI. DNA of the CDR3: TGTGCCAGCTCACCAACGGGGGCCTCGAACACTGAAGCTTTCTTT. Translating gives CASSPTGASNTEAFF. Full variable domain (missing parts from reference TRBV18 and TRBJ1-1): NAGVMQNPRHLVRRRGQEARLRCSPMKGHSHVYWYRQLPEEGLKFMVYLQKENIIDESGMPKERFSAEFPKEGPSILRIQQVVRGDSAAYFCASSPTGASNTEAFFGQGTRLTVV.

This sequence joins TRBV12-3 or TRBV12-4 and TRBJ2-3, with D tentatively TRBD2 (6 bases). This CDR3 contains 16 residues. Trimming cost V 6 bases and J 0 bases, with 16 bases left between them. The CDR3, as DNA: TGTGCCAGCAGCCCGGGGACTTCCTCTAGCACAGATACGCAGTATTTT. Its protein product is CASSPGTSSSTDTQYF.

This clonotype has a count of ten or more. The junction departs from germline at one end; a sequencing error may be responsible. V and J are TRBV2 and TRBJ2-3; 9 bases align to TRBD2. The CDR3 is made up of 15 amino acids. CDR1 is SNHLY, CDR2 FYNNEI, per germline. The CDR3 region has the DNA TGTGCCAGCAGCGAAGCGGGGGGCAGCACAGATACGCAGTATTTT. It encodes CASSEAGGSTDTQYF.

The chain joins TRBV25-1 to TRBJ2-3; the D gene is possibly TRBD1 (6 bases). This CDR3 comprises 16 residues. Trimming pared 4 bases from V and 0 bases from J, leaving 14 bases between. Germline loops: CDR1 MGHDK, CDR2 SYGVNS. In nucleotides, the CDR3 is TGTGCCAGCAGTGGGAAGACAGGCTGGAGCACAGATACGCAGTATTTT. Protein: CASSGKTGWSTDTQYF.

This clonotype was seen repeatedly, ten times or more. This chain joins TRBV2 and TRBJ1-5, with unresolved D. The germline gives CDR1 SNHLY, CDR2 FYNNEI. Trimming took off 0 bases at V and 9 bases at J, with 6 bases between the two ends. The CDR3 has 12 residues. In DNA form, the CDR3 reads TGTGCCAGCAGTGAAGCCCGAGGGCCCCAGCATTTT. As protein: CASSEARGPQHF. Based on the CDR3 plus reference TRBV2 and TRBJ1-5, the full variable domain is EPEVTQTPSHQVTQMGQEVILRCVPISNHLYFYWYRQILGQKVEFLVSFYNNEISEKSEIFDDQFSVERPDGSNFTLKIRSTKLEDSAMYFCASSEARGPQHFGDGTRLSIL.